The present T cell receptor (beta chain) was sequenced within a study of post-analysis software for immune sequencing data. Study-wide context: Recorded subtypes: relapsing-remitting, secondary progressive, progressive-relapsing; some patients unannotated. Points from the study as a whole: A few TRBV segments (TRBV5-6, TRBV5-1 and TRBV20-1 among them) occurred more frequently in patients than in controls.

Researchers reported that TCR beta cDNA libraries carried unique molecular identifiers. TCRdb re-derived calls from the PCR reads in MiXCR, one entry per CDR3 protein. In the table there are about 160,000 distinct CDR3 sequences, roughly 40% of which are singletons. This clonotype was counted ten times or more. Its matching antigen is unknown. The CDR3 runs to 14 residues. Trimming pared 1 base from V and 0 bases from J, leaving 7 bases between. Germline CDR1 and CDR2: SGHTA and FQGNSA. Source: blood, taken after autologous hematopoietic stem cell transplantation. This TCR came from a girl between 5 and 17 years old with multiple sclerosis. The rearrangement joins TRBV7-2 to TRBJ2-7; D unresolved. The CDR3 region has the DNA TGTGCCAGCAGCTTAGTCGGCAGCTCCTACGAGCAGTACTTC. Its translation is CASSLVGSSYEQYF.